This entry is about one T cell receptor (beta chain). This entry is derived from a study of blood T cell repertoires in COVID-19. The overall study: From T cells, B-cell-depleted T cells, or PBMCs came the material, which was cDNA or gDNA.

Only in-frame clones appear in the TCRdb table, and some are missing; sequencing was by immunoSEQ multiplex PCR. The data contain about 220,000 clones, approximately 85% of them singletons. With 3 bases removed from V and 5 bases from J, the gap between germline ends came to 13 bases. Germline V gene data show CDR1 as KGHSH and CDR2 as LQKENI. The CDR3 loop spans 14 amino acids. This chain connects TRBV18 to TRBJ1-1, with D maybe TRBD1 (5 bases). This receptor was obtained from a woman between 70 and 85 years old with COVID-19, enrolled during active disease. Sequences were obtained from peripheral blood. The CDR3 sequence is CASSPGGGKTEAFF. The CDR3 nucleotides read TGTGCCAGCTCACCCGGTGGGGGGAAAACTGAAGCTTTCTTT. Using reference TRBV18 and TRBJ1-1 for the parts outside the CDR3, the full variable domain is NAGVMQNPRHLVRRRGQEARLRCSPMKGHSHVYWYRQLPEEGLKFMVYLQKENIIDESGMPKERFSAEFPKEGPSILRIQQVVRGDSAAYFCASSPGGGKTEAFFGQGTRLTVV.